This record covers a single T cell receptor (beta chain). TCR beta CDR3 sequences were amplified from RNA transcripts. Primed by the HTBI set, a first-round RT-PCR was run on the TCR CDR3. One entry per CDR3 protein, called by TCRdb with MiXCR from the multiplex PCR reads. The sample contains 550,000 to 600,000 distinct CDR3 sequences, over 12% of which appear only once. This specimen comes from a study of T cells in Graves' hyperthyroidism and ophthalmopathy. This CDR3 is built from 16 residues. Trimming left V 2 bases short and J 1 base short, with 12 bases between. In germline, CDR1 is MNHEY, CDR2 SVGEGT.

This receptor was identified in a woman aged 18-29 years with Graves' ophthalmopathy. This rearrangement joins TRBV6-2 or TRBV6-3 to TRBJ2-1, with a weak D call TRBD2 (5 bases). Specimen: blood. CDR3 protein: CASSYRGVGSYNEQFF. CDR3 bases: TGTGCCAGCAGTTACCGGGGTGTGGGGTCCTACAATGAGCAGTTCTTC.